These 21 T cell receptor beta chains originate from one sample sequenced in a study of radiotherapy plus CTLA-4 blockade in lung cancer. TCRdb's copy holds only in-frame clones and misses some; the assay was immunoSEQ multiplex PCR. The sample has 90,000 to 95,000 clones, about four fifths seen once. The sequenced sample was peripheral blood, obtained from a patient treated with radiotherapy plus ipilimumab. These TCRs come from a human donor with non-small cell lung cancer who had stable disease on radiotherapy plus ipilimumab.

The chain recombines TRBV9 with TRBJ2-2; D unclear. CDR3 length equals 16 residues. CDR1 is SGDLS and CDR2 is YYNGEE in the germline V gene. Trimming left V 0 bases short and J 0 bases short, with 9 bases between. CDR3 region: CASSVVAGANTGELFF. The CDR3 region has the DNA TGTGCCAGCAGCGTAGTGGCAGGAGCGAACACCGGGGAGCTGTTTTTT.

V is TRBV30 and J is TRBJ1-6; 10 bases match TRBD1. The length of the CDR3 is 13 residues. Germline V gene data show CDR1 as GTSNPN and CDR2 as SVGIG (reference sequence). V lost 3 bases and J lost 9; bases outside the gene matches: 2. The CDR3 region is CAWRGQGFSPLHF. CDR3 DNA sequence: TGTGCCTGGAGGGGACAGGGGTTTTCACCCCTCCACTTT. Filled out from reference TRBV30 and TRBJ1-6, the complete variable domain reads SQTIHQWPATLVQPVGSPLSLECTVEGTSNPNLYWYRQAAGRGLQLLFYSVGIGQISSEVPQNLSASRPQDRQFILSSKKLLLSDSGFYLCAWRGQGFSPLHFGNGTRLTVT.

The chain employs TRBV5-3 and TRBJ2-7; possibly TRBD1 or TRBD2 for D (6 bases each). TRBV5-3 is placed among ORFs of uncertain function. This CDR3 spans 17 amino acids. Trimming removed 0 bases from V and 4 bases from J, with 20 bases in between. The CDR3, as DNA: TGTGCCAGAAGCTTGGGCCGGGGGCCTAGGGGAAGATACGAGCAGTACTTC. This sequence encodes CARSLGRGPRGRYEQYF.

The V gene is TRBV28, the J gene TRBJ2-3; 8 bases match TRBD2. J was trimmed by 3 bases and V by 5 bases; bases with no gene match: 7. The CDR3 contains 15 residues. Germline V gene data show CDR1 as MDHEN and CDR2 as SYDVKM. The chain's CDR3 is CASSAPGLGTDTQYF. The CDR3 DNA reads TGTGCCAGCAGTGCTCCGGGACTAGGTACAGATACGCAGTATTTT.

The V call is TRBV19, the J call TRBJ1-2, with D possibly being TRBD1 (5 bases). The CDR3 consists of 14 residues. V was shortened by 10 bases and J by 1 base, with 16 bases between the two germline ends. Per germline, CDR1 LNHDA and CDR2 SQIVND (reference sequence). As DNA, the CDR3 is TGTGCCACCGATGCAGGGAAGGGTAACTATGGCTACACCTTC. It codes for CATDAGKGNYGYTF.

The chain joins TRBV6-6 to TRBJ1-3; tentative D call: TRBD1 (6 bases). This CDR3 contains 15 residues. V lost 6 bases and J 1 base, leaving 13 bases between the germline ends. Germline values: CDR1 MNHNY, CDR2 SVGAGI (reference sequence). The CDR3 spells CASSQQGGSGNTIYF. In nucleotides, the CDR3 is TGTGCCAGCAGCCAACAGGGAGGATCTGGAAACACCATATATTTT.

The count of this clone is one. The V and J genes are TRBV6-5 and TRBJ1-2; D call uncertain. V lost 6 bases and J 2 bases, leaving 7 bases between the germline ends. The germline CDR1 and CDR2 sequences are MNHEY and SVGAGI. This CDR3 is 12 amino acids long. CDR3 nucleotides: TGTGCCAGCAGGGGTGAGAACTATGGCTACACCTTC. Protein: CASRGENYGYTF.

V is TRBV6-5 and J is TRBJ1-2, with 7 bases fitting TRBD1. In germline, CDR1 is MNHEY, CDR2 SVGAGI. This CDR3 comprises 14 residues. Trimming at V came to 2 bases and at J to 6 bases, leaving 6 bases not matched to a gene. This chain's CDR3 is CASSYGGGKNGYTF. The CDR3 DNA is TGTGCCAGCAGTTACGGAGGGGGCAAGAATGGCTACACCTTC.

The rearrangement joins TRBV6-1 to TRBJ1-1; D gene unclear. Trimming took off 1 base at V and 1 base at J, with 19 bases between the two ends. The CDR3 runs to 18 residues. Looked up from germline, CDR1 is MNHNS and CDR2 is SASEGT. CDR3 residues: CASSEGQALPGSNTEAFF. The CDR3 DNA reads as TGTGCCAGCAGTGAAGGGCAGGCCCTGCCGGGCTCGAACACTGAAGCTTTCTTT.

The CDR3 sequence is CSVRAQVGPEAFF. DNA of the CDR3: TGCAGCGTCAGGGCCCAGGTGGGCCCTGAAGCTTTCTTT. The chain uses TRBV29-1 and TRBJ1-1, with TRBD1 as a possible D gene (5 bases). The CDR3 sequence is 13 residues long. The germline CDR1 and CDR2 sequences are SQVTM and ANQGSEA. V was clipped by 6 bases and J by 6 bases, with 17 bases between them.

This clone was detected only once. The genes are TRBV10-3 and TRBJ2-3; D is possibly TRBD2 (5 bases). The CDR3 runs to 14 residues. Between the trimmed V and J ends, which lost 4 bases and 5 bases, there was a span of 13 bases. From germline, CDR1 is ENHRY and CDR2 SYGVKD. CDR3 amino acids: CAISGWETRDTQYF. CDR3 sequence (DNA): TGTGCCATCAGTGGGTGGGAGACTCGAGATACGCAGTATTTT.

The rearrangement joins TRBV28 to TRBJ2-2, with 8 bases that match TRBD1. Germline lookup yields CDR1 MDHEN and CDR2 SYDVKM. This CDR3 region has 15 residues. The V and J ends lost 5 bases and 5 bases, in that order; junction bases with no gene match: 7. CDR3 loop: CASSVTGGETGELFF. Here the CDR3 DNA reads TGTGCCAGCAGTGTAACAGGGGGTGAAACCGGGGAGCTGTTTTTT.

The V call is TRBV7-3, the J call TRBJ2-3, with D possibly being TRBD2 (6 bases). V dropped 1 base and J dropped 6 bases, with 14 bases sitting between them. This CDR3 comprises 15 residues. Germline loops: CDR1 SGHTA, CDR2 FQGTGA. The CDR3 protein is CASSLRLRGGDTQYF. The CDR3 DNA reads TGTGCCAGCAGCTTAAGGCTAAGGGGAGGTGATACGCAGTATTTT.

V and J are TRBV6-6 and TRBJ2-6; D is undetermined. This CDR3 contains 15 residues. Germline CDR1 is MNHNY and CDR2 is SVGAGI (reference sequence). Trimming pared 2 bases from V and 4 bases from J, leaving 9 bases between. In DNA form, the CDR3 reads TGTGCCAGCAGTTACGTCGATCCAGGGGCCAACGTCCTGACTTTC. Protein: CASSYVDPGANVLTF.

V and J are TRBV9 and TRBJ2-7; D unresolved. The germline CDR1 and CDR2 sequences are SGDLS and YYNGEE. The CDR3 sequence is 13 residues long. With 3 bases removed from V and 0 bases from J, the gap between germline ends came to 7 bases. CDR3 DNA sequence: TGTGCCAGCAGCGAAGGGAACTCCTACGAGCAGTACTTC. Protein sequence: CASSEGNSYEQYF.

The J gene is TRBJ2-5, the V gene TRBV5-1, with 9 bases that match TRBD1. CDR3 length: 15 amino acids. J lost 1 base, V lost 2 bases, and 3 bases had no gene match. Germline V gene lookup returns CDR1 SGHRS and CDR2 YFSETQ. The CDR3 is CASSLNRGRQETQYF. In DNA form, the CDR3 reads TGCGCCAGCAGCTTAAACAGGGGGCGCCAAGAGACCCAGTACTTC.

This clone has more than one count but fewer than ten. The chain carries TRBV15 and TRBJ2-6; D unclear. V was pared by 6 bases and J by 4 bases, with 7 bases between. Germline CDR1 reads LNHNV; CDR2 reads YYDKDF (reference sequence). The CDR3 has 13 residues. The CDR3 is CATSPSGANVLTF. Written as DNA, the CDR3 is TGTGCCACCAGTCCCTCCGGGGCCAACGTCCTGACTTTC.

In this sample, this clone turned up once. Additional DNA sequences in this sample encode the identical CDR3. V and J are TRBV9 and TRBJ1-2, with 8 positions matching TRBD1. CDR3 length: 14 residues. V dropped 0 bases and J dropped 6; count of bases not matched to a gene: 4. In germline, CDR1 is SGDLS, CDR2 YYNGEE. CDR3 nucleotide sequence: TGTGCCAGCAGCGTAGGTTCAGGGGGCGATGGCTACACCTTC. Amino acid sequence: CASSVGSGGDGYTF.

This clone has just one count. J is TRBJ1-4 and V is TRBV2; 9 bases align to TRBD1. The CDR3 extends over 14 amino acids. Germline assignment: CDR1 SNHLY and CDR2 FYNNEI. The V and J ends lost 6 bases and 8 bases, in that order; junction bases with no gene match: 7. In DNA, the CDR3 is TGTGCCAGCAGCCGACAGGGGGGTAGGGAAAAACTGTTTTTT. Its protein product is CASSRQGGREKLFF.

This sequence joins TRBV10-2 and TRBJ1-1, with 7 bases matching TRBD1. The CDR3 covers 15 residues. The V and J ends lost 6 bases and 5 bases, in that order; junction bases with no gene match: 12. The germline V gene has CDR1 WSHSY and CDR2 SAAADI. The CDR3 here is CASSNDRVESTEAFF. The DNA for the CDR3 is TGCGCCAGCAGCAATGACAGGGTTGAGAGTACTGAAGCTTTCTTT.

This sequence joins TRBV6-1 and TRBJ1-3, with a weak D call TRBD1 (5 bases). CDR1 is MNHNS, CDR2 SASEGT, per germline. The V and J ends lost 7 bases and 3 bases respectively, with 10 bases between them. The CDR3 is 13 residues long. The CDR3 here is CASTDRYGNTIYF. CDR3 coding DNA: TGTGCCAGCACCGACAGATATGGAAACACCATATATTTT.